The entry that follows covers one T cell receptor beta chain sequence. Its target is unknown. This PCR relied on a set of 60 Vbeta primers and 13 Jbeta primers. The protocol was immunoSEQ multiplex PCR, while the TCRdb copy is restricted to in-frame clones and leaves out a portion. Of 150,000 to 200,000 clones listed, roughly 77% are singletons. The data derive from a study of cytomegalovirus exposure and HLA in healthy donors. Study observations and caveats: Later analysis demonstrated an association between a missense DCLRE1C variant and TCR beta V- and J-gene trimming. Cytomegalovirus-associated status was assigned to around 160 TCR beta chains. Exclusion applied to some V segments, including TRBV6-2 and TRBV6-3, as they were indistinguishable.

V was pared by 0 bases and J by 3 bases, with 12 bases between. The CDR3 spans 16 residues. Germline V gene lookup returns CDR1 LNHNV and CDR2 YYDKDF (reference sequence). Nominally healthy donors provided the samples, though records likely missed some immune exposures. This clonotype was sampled from a woman aged 45-65 years in good health and CMV-seronegative. The sequenced sample consisted of PBMCs. The rearrangement links TRBV15 to TRBJ1-5; D gene uncertain. The CDR3 loop is CATSRDLQVFNQPQHF. The CDR3 region has the DNA TGTGCCACCAGCAGAGATCTCCAGGTATTCAATCAGCCCCAGCATTTT.